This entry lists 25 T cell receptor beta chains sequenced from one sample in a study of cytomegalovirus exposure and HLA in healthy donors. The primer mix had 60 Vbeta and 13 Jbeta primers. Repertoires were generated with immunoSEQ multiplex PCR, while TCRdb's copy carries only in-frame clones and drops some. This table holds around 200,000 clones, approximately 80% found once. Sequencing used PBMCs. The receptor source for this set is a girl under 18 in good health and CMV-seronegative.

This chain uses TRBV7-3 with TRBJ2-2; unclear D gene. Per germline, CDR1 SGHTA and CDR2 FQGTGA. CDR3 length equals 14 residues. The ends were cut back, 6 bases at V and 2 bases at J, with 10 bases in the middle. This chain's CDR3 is CASSRQRNTGELFF. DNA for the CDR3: TGTGCCAGCAGTCGGCAGCGAAACACCGGGGAGCTGTTTTTT.

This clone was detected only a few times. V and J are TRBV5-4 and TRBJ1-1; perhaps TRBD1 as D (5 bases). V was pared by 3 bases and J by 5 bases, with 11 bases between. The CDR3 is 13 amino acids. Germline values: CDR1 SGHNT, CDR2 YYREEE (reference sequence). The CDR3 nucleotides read TGTGCCAGCAGCTGGACACGGCAGACTGAAGCTTTCTTT. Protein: CASSWTRQTEAFF.

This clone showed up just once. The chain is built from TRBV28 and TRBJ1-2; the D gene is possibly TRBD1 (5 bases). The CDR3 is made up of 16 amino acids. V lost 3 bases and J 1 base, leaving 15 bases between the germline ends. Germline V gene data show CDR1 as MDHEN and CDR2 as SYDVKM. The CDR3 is CASSLAGQTINYGYTF. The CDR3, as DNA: TGTGCCAGCAGTTTGGCGGGGCAGACTATTAACTATGGCTACACCTTC.

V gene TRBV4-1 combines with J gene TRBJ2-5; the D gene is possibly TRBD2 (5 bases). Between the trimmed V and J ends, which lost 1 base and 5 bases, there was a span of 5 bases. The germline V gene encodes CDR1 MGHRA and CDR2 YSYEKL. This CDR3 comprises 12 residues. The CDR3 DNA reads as TGCGCCAGCAGCCAAGGAGGGGAGACCCAGTACTTC. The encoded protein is CASSQGGETQYF.

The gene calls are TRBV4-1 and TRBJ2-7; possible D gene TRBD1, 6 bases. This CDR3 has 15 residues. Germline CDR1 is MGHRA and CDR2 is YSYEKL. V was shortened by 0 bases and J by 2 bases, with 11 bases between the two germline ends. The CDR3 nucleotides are TGCGCCAGCAGCCAAGAGGACAGCACCGCCTACGAGCAGTACTTC. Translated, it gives CASSQEDSTAYEQYF.

CDR3 residues: CASSFRGVEQYF. For the CDR3, the DNA is TGTGCCAGCAGTTTTCGGGGGGTCGAGCAGTACTTC. The J gene is TRBJ2-7, the V gene TRBV28; 7 nucleotides line up with TRBD2. The V and J ends lost 3 bases and 6 bases, in that order; junction bases with no gene match: 2. Per germline, CDR1 MDHEN and CDR2 SYDVKM. CDR3 length: 12 residues.

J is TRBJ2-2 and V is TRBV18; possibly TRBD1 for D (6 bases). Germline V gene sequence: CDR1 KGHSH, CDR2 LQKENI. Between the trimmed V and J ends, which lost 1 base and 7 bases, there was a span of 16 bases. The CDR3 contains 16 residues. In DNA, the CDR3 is TGTGCCAGCTCACCACGGCAGGGGCGAACCAGCGGGGAGCTGTTTTTT. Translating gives CASSPRQGRTSGELFF.

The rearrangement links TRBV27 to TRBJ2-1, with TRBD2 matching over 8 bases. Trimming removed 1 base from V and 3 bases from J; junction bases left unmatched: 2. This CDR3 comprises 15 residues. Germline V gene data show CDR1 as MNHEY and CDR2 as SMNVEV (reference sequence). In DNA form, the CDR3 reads TGTGCCAGCAGTTTATTGCGGGAGGTCTACAATGAGCAGTTCTTC. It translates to CASSLLREVYNEQFF.

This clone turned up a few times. Here the CDR3 DNA reads TGCGCCAGCAGTGAACTAGCGGGGGTCACAGATACGCAGTATTTT. Amino acid sequence: CASSELAGVTDTQYF. The chain combines TRBV4-1 with TRBJ2-3; 11 nucleotides align to TRBD2. This CDR3 is built from 15 residues. CDR1 and CDR2 (germline): MGHRA, YSYEKL. Losses at the gene ends were 6 bases for V and 2 bases for J; bases not matched to a gene: 4.

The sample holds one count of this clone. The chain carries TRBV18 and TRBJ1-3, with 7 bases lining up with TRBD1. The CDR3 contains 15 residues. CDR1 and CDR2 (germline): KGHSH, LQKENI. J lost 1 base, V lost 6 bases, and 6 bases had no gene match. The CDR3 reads CASSQQGSSGNTIYF. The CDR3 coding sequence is TGTGCCAGCTCCCAACAGGGGAGTTCTGGAAACACCATATATTTT.

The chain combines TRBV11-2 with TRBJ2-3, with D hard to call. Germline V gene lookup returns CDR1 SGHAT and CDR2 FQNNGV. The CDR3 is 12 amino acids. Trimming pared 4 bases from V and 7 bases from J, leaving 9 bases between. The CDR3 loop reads CASSSSRYTQYF. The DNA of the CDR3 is TGTGCCAGCAGCTCTAGTCGTTATACGCAGTATTTT.

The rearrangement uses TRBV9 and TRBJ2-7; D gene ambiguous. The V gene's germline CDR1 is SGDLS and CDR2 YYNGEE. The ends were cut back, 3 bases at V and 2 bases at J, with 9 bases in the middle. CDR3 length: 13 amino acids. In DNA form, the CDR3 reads TGTGCCAGCAGCGCTGGAACAGCCTACGAGCAGTACTTC. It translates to CASSAGTAYEQYF.

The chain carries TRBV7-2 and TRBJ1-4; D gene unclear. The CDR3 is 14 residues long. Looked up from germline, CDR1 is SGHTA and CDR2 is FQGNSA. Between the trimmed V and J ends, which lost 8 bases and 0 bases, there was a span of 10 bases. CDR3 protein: CASPGFATNEKLFF. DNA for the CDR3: TGTGCCAGCCCAGGATTTGCAACTAATGAAAAACTGTTTTTT. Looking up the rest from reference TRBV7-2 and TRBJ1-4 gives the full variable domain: GAGVSQSPSNKVTEKGKDVELRCDPISGHTALYWYRQSLGQGLEFLIYFQGNSAPDKSGLPSDRFSAERTGGSVSTLTIQRTQQEDSAVYLCASPGFATNEKLFFGSGTQLSVL.

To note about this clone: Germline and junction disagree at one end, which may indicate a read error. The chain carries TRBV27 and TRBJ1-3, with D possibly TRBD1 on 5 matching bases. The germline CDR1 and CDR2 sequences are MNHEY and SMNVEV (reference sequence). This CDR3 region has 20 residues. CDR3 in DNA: TGTGCCAGCAGTTTAGGTCTTGCAAGACAGCTACTTCGCTCTGGTAACACCATATATTTT. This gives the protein CASSLGLARQLLRSGNTIYF.

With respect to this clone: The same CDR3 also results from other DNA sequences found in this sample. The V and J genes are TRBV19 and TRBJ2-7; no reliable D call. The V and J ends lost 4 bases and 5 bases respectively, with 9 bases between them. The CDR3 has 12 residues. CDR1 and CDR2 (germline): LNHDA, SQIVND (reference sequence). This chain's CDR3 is CASSSGQDEQYF. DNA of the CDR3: TGTGCCAGTAGTAGTGGGCAGGACGAGCAGTACTTC.

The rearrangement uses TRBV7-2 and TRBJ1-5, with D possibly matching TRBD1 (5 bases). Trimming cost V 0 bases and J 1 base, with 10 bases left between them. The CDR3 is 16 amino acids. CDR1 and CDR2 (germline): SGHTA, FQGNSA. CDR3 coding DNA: TGTGCCAGCAGCTTAGCGACAGTCGGGAGCAATCAGCCCCAGCATTTT. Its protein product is CASSLATVGSNQPQHF.

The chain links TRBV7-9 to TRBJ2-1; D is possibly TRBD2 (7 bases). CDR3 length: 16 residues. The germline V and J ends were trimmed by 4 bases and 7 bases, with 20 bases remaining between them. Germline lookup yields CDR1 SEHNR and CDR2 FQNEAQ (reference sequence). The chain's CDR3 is CASSSPRGAMENEQFF. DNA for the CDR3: TGTGCCAGCAGCTCGCCCCGGGGGGCAATGGAGAATGAGCAGTTCTTC.

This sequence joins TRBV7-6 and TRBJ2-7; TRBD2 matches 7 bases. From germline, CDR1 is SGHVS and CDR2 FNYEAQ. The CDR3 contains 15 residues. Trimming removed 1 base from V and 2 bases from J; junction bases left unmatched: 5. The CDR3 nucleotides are TGTGCCAGCAGCTTAGGGCTAGCGGAGCCCTACGAGCAGTACTTC. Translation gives CASSLGLAEPYEQYF.

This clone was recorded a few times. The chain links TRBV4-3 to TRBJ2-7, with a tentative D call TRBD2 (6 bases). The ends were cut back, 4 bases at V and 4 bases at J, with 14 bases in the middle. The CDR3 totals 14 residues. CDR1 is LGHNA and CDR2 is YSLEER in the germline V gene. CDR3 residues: CASSLTGGVYEQYF. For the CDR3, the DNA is TGCGCCAGCAGCCTCACAGGCGGGGTTTACGAGCAGTACTTC.

This CDR3 reads CASSLALHQGAGGYTF. The CDR3 coding sequence is TGTGCCAGCAGTTTGGCCCTACACCAGGGGGCTGGCGGCTACACCTTC. The chain joins TRBV28 to TRBJ1-2; 8 nucleotides match TRBD1. From germline, CDR1 is MDHEN and CDR2 SYDVKM. The CDR3 is 16 amino acids. The J segment lost 8 bases and the V segment lost 3 bases, leaving 14 bases of the junction unmatched.

CDR3 loop: CASSQDPRTGTVSSPLHF. In DNA, the CDR3 is TGTGCCAGCAGCCAAGATCCCCGGACAGGGACAGTCTCTTCACCCCTCCACTTT. This rearrangement joins TRBV4-2 to TRBJ1-6, with TRBD1 identical over 8 bases. The CDR3 runs 18 residues. Germline-derived CDR1 and CDR2 are LGHNA and YNFKEQ. V was clipped by 0 bases and J by 9 bases; unmatched bases: 13.

CDR3 amino acids: CASSLIIGQGTGNEQFF. The DNA for the CDR3 is TGTGCCAGCAGTTTAATTATCGGACAGGGAACAGGCAATGAGCAGTTCTTC. The chain recombines TRBV27 with TRBJ2-1; TRBD1 matches 8 bases. Germline loops: CDR1 MNHEY, CDR2 SMNVEV (reference sequence). V dropped 2 bases and J dropped 6; count of bases not matched to a gene: 12. This CDR3 contains 17 residues.

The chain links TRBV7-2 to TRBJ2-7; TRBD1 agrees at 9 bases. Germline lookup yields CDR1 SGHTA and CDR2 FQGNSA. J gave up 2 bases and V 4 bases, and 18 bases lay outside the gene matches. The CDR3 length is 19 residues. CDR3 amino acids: CASSSPGQGMGVSAYEQYF. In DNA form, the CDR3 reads TGTGCCAGCAGCTCGCCGGGACAGGGAATGGGGGTTTCTGCCTACGAGCAGTACTTC.

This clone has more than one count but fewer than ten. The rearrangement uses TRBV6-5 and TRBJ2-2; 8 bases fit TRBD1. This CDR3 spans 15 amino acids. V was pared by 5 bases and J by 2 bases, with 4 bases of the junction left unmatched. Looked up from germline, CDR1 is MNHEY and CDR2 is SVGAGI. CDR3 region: CASSRQGSNTGELFF. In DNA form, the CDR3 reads TGTGCCAGCAGTCGACAGGGGAGTAACACCGGGGAGCTGTTTTTT.

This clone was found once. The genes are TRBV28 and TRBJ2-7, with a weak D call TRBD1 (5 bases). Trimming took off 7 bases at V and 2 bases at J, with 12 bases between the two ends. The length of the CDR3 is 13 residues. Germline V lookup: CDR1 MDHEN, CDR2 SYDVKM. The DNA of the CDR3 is TGTGCCAGCATGGACACTTTGACCTACGAGCAGTACTTC. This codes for CASMDTLTYEQYF.